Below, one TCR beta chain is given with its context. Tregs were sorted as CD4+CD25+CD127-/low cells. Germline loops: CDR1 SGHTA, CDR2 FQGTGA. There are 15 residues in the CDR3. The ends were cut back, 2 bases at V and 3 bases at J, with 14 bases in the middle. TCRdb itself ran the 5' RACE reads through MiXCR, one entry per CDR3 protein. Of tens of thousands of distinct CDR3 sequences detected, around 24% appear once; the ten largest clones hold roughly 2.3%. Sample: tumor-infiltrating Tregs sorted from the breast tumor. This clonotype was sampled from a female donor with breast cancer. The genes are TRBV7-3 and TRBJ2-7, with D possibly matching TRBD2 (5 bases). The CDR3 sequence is CASSLYSAGDYEQYF. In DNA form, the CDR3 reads TGTGCCAGCAGCTTATATTCCGCGGGTGACTACGAGCAGTACTTC.